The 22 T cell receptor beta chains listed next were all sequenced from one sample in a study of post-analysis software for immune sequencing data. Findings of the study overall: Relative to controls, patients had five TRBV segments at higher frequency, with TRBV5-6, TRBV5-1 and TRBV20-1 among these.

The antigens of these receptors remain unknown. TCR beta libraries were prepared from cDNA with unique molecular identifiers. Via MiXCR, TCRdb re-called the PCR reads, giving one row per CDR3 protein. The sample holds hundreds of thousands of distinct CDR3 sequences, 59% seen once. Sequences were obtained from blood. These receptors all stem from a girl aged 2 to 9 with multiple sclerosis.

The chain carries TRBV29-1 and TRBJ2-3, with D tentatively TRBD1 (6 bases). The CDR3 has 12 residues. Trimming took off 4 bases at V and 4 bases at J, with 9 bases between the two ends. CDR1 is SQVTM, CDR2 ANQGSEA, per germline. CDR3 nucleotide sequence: TGCAGCGTTGTCACAGGGCCAGATACGCAGTATTTT. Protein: CSVVTGPDTQYF.

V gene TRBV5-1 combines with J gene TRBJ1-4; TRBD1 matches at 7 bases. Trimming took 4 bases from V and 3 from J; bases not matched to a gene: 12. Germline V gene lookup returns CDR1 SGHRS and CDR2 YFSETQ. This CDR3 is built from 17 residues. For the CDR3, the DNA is TGCGCCAGCAGCCGCCTACTTCCAGGGGGACCTAATGAAAAACTGTTTTTT. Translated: CASSRLLPGGPNEKLFF.

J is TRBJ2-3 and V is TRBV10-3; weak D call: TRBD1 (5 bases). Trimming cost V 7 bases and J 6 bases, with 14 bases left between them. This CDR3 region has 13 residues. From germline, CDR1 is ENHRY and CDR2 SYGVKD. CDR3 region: CAITGRPLDTQYF. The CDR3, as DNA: TGTGCCATCACAGGGCGGCCCTTGGATACGCAGTATTTT.

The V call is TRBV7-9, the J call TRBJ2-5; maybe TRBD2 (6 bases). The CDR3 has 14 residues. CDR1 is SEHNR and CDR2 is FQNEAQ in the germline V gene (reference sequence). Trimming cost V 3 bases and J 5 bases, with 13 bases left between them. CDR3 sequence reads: CASSFVGGRETQYF. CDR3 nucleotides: TGTGCCAGCAGCTTCGTCGGGGGACGGGAGACCCAGTACTTC.

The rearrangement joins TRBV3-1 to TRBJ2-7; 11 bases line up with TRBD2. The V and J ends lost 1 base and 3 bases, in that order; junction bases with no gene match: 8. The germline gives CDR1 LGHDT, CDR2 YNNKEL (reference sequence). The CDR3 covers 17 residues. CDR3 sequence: CASSQVSRGLADYEQYF. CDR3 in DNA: TGTGCCAGCAGCCAAGTCTCTAGGGGACTAGCGGACTACGAGCAGTACTTC.

This chain's CDR3 is CATKDSYNEQFF. CDR3 coding DNA: TGCGCCACCAAGGACAGTTACAATGAGCAGTTCTTC. This chain joins TRBV5-1 and TRBJ2-1, with D perhaps TRBD1 (6 bases). V shed 9 bases and J shed 4 bases, with 11 bases lying between them. The CDR3 is 12 amino acids. Per the germline V gene, CDR1 is SGHRS and CDR2 is YFSETQ.

CDR3 sequence (DNA): TGTGCCAGCAGCCCTTACCAAAGGGGTGGAGAAAAACTGTTTTTT. Translated, it gives CASSPYQRGGEKLFF. This sequence joins TRBV11-2 and TRBJ1-4; a weak D match, TRBD1 (5 bases). CDR1 is SGHAT and CDR2 is FQNNGV in the germline V gene. The CDR3 length is 15 residues. V gave up 5 bases and J gave up 8 bases, with 18 bases separating them.

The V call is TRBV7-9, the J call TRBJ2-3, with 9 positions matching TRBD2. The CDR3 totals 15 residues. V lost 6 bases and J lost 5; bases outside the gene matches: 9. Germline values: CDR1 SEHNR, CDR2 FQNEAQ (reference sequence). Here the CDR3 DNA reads TGTGCCAGCAGTTTTAGCGGGAGCAGGGAAGATACGCAGTATTTT. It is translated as CASSFSGSREDTQYF.

In DNA form, the CDR3 reads TGCGCCAGCAGCCTACCGGGACAGGGAGAGACCCAGTACTTC. Translated: CASSLPGQGETQYF. The genes are TRBV5-1 and TRBJ2-5; 9 bases agree with TRBD1. With 4 bases clipped from V and 4 bases from J, the junction kept 5 bases outside the gene matches. The CDR3 is 14 residues long. CDR1 and CDR2 from the germline V gene are SGHRS and YFSETQ.

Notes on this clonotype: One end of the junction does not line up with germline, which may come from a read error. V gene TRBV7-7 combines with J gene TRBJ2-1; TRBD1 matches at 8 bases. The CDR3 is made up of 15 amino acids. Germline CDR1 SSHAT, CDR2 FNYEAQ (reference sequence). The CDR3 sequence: CASSLGTGLYNEQFF. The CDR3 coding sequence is TGTGCTAGCAGCTTAGGGACAGGACTATACAATGAGCAGTTCTTC.

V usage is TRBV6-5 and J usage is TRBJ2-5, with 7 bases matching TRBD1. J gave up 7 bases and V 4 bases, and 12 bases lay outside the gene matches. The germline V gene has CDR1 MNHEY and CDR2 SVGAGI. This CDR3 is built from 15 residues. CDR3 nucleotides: TGTGCCAGCAGTTTTTCCTCAACAGGGGCCGGGACCCAGTACTTC. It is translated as CASSFSSTGAGTQYF.

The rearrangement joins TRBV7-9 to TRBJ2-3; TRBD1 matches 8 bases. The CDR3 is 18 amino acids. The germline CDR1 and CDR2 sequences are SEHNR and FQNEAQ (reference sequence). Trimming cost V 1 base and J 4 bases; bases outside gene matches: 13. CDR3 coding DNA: TGTGCCAGCAGCTTAGTATGGTCCGGCAGGGGGCAGCCAGATACGCAGTATTTT. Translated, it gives CASSLVWSGRGQPDTQYF. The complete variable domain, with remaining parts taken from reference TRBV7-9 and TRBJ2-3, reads DTGVSQNPRHKITKRGQNVTFRCDPISEHNRLYWYRQTLGQGPEFLTYFQNEAQLEKSRLLSDRFSAERPKGSFSTLEIQRTEQGDSAMYLCASSLVWSGRGQPDTQYFGPGTRLTVL.

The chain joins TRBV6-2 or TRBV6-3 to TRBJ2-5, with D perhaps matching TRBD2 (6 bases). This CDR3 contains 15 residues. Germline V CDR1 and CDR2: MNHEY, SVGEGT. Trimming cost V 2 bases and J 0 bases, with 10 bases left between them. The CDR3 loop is CASSYGGTYQETQYF. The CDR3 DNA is TGTGCCAGCAGTTACGGCGGGACTTACCAAGAGACCCAGTACTTC.

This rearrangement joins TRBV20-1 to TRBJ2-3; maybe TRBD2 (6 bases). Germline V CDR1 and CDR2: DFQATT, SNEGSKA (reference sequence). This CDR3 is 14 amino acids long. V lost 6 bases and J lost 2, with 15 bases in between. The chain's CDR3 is CSARIGTFTDTQYF. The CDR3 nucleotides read TGCAGTGCGCGGATCGGGACTTTCACAGATACGCAGTATTTT.

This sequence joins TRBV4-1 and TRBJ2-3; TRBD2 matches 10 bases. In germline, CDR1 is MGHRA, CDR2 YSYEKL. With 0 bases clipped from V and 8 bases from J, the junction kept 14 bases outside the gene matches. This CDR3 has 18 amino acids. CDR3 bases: TGCGCCAGCAGCCAAGAGTGGACTAGCGGCCGAGCAAGGAGTACGCAGTATTTT. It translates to CASSQEWTSGRARSTQYF.

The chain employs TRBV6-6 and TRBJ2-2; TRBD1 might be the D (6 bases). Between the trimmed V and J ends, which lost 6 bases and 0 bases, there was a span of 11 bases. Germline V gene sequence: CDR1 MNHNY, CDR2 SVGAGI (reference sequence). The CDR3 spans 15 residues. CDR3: CASRDSLTNTGELFF. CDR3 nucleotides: TGTGCCAGCAGGGACAGCCTTACGAACACCGGGGAGCTGTTTTTT.

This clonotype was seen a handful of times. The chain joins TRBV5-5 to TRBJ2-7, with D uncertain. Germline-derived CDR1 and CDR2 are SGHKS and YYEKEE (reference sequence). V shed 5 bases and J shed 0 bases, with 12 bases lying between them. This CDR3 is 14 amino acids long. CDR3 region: CASSSGASSYEQYF. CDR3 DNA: TGTGCCAGCAGTTCCGGCGCGAGCTCCTACGAGCAGTACTTC.

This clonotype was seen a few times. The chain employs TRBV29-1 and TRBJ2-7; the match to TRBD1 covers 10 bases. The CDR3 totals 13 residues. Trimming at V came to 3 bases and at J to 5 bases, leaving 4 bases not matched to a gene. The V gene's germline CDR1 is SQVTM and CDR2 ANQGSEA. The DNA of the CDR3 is TGCAGCGTTGAGGACAGGGGGATCAACGAGCAGTACTTC. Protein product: CSVEDRGINEQYF.

The DNA of the CDR3 is TGTGCCAGCAGTTACCAGGGGTCGGGCTACACCTTC. This translates into CASSYQGSGYTF. The chain is built from TRBV6-6 and TRBJ1-2; perhaps TRBD1 as D (6 bases). Germline values: CDR1 MNHNY, CDR2 SVGAGI (reference sequence). V was clipped by 2 bases and J by 8 bases, with 9 bases between them. The CDR3 is 12 residues long.

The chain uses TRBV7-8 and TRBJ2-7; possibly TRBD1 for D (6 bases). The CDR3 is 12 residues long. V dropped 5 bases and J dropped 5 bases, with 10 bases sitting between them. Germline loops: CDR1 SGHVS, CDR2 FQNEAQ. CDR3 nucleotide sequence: TGTGCCAGCAGCGTACAGGGTGACGAGCAGTACTTC. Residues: CASSVQGDEQYF.

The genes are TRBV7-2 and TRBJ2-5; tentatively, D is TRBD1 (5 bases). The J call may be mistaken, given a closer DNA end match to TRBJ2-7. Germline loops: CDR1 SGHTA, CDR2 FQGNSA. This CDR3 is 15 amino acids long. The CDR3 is CASSPRMTEPYEQYF. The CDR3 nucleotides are TGTGCCAGCAGTCCCCGAATGACAGAACCCTACGAGCAGTACTTC.

The CDR3 DNA reads as TGCAGTGGAAGGGGAACCCAAGAGACCCAGTACTTC. Its protein is CSGRGTQETQYF. This chain links TRBV20-1 with TRBJ2-5; D is perhaps TRBD1 (5 bases). The germline V gene has CDR1 DFQATT and CDR2 SNEGSKA (reference sequence). The length of the CDR3 is 12 residues. Trimming shortened V by 7 bases and J by 1 base, and 10 bases separated the two germline ends.